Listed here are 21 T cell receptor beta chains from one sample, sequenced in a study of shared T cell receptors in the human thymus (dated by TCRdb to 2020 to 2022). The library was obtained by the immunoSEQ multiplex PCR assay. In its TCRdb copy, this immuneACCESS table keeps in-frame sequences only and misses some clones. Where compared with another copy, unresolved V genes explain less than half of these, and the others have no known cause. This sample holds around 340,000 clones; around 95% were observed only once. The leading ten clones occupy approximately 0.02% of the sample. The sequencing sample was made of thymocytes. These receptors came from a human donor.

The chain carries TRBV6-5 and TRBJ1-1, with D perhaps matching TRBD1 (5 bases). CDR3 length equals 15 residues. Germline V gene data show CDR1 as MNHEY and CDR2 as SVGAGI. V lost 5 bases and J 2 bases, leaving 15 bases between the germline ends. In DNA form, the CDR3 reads TGTGCCAGCAGTACTCCAACAGGTACTAACACTGAAGCTTTCTTT. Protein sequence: CASSTPTGTNTEAFF.

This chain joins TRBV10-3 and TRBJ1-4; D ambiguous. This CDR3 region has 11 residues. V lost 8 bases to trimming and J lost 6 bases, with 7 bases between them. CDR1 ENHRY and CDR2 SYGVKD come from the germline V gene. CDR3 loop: CAIGVDEKLFF. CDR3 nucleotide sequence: TGTGCCATCGGGGTAGATGAAAAACTGTTTTTT.

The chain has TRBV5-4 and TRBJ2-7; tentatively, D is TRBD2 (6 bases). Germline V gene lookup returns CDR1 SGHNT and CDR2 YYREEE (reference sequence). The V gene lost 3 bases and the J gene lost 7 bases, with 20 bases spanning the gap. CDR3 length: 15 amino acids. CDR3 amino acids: CASSCGTGGYREQYF. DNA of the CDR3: TGTGCCAGCAGCTGCGGGACTGGCGGGTATAGGGAGCAGTACTTC.

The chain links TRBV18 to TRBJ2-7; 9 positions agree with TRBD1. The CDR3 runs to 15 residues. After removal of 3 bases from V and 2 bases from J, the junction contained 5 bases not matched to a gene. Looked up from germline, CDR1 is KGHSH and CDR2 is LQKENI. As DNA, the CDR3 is TGTGCCAGCTCACCGGGGGACAGGGTCCCCTACGAGCAGTACTTC. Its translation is CASSPGDRVPYEQYF.

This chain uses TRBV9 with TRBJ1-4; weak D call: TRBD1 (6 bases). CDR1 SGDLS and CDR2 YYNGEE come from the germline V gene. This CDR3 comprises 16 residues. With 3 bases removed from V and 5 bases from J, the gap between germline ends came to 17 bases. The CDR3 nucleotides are TGTGCCAGCAGCGGTGCCGCGGACGGACAGAATGAAAAACTGTTTTTT. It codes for CASSGAADGQNEKLFF.

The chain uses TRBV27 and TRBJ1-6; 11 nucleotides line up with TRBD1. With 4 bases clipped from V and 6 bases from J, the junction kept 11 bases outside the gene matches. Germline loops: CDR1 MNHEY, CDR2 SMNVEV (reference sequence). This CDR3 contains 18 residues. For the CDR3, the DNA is TGTGCCAGCAGTTCCAGACGGGACAGGGGGGTTATTAATTCACCCCTCCACTTT. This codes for CASSSRRDRGVINSPLHF.

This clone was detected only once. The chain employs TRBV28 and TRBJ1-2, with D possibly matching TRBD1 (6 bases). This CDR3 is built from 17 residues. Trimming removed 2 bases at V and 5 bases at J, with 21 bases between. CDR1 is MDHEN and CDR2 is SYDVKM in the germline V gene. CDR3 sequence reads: CASSLSRQAAAGYGYTF. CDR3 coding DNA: TGTGCCAGCAGTTTAAGTCGACAGGCGGCAGCGGGGTATGGCTACACCTTC.

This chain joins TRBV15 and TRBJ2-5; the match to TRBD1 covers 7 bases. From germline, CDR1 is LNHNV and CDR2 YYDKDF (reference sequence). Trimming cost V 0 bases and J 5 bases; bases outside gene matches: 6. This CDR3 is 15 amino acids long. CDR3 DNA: TGTGCCACCAGCAGAGATAGGCCGGACAGGGAGACCCAGTACTTC. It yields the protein CATSRDRPDRETQYF.

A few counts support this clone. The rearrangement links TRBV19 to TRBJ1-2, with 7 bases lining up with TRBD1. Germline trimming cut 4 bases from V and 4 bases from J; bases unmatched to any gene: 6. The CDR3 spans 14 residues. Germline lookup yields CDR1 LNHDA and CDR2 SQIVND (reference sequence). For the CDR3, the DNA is TGTGCCAGTAGTAAATTCACAGGGGCCTATGGCTACACCTTC. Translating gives CASSKFTGAYGYTF.

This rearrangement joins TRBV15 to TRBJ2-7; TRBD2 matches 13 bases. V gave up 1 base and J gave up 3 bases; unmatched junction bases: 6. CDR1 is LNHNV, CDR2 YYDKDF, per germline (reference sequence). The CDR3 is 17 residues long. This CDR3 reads CATSRGTSGRRIYEQYF. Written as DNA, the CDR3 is TGTGCCACCAGCAGAGGGACTAGCGGGAGAAGGATCTACGAGCAGTACTTC.

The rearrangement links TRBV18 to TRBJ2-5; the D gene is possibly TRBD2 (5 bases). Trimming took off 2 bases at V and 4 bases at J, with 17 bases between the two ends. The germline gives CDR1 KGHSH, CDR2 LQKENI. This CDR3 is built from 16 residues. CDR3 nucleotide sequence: TGTGCCAGCTCACCAGTACAGTCGAGGGCAGGAGAGACCCAGTACTTC. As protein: CASSPVQSRAGETQYF. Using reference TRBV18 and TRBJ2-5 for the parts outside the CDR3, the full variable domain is NAGVMQNPRHLVRRRGQEARLRCSPMKGHSHVYWYRQLPEEGLKFMVYLQKENIIDESGMPKERFSAEFPKEGPSILRIQQVVRGDSAAYFCASSPVQSRAGETQYFGPGTRLLVL.

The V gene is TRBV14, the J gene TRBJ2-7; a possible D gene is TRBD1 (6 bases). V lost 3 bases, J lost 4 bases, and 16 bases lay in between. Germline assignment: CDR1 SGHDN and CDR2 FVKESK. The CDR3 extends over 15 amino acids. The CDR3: CASSQKQGISYEQYF. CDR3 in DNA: TGTGCCAGCAGCCAGAAGCAGGGGATAAGTTACGAGCAGTACTTC.

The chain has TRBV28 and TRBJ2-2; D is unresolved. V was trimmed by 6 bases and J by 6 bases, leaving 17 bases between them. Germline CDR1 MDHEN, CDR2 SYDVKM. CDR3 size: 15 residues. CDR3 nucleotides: TGTGCCAGCAGCCTGTCAGGTCAGATTCCCGGGGAGCTGTTTTTT. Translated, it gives CASSLSGQIPGELFF.

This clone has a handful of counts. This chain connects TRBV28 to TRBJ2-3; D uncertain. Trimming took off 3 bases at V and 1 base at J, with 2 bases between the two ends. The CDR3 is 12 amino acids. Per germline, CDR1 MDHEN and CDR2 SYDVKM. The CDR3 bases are TGTGCCAGCAGTTTGGGCACAGATACGCAGTATTTT. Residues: CASSLGTDTQYF. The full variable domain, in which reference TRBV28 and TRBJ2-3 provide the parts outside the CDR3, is DVKVTQSSRYLVKRTGEKVFLECVQDMDHENMFWYRQDPGLGLRLIYFSYDVKMKEKGDIPEGYSVSREKKERFSLILESASTNQTSMYLCASSLGTDTQYFGPGTRLTVL.

CDR3 protein: CASSLSRQPIPDTQYF. In DNA, the CDR3 is TGTGCCAGCAGCTTGAGCCGACAACCAATCCCAGATACGCAGTATTTT. The gene calls are TRBV5-4 and TRBJ2-3; D is ambiguous. Per the germline V gene, CDR1 is SGHNT and CDR2 is YYREEE (reference sequence). The CDR3 sequence is 16 residues long. Trimming cost V 1 base and J 4 bases, with 16 bases left between them.

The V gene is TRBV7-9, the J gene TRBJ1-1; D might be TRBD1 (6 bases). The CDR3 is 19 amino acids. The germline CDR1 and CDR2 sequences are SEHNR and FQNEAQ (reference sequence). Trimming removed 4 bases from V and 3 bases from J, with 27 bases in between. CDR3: CASSSEGLGASGGDTEAFF. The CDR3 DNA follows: TGTGCCAGCAGCTCAGAGGGGCTGGGGGCAAGTGGTGGGGACACTGAAGCTTTCTTT. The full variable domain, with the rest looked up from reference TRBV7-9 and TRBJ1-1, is DTGVSQNPRHKITKRGQNVTFRCDPISEHNRLYWYRQTLGQGPEFLTYFQNEAQLEKSRLLSDRFSAERPKGSFSTLEIQRTEQGDSAMYLCASSSEGLGASGGDTEAFFGQGTRLTVV.

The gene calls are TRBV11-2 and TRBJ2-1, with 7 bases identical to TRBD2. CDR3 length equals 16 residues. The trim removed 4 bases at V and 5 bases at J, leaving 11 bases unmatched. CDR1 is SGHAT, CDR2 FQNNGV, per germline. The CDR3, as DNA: TGTGCCAGCAGCTCCCCCGGAGCGGGACTAAACAATGAGCAGTTCTTC. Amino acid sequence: CASSSPGAGLNNEQFF.

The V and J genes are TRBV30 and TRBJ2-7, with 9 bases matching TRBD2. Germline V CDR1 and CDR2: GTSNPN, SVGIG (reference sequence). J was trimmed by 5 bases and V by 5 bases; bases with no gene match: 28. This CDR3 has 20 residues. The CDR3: CAWLTGAGAPGGLAADEQYF. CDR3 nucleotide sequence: TGTGCCTGGCTCACGGGGGCGGGGGCCCCGGGGGGACTAGCAGCGGACGAGCAGTACTTC.

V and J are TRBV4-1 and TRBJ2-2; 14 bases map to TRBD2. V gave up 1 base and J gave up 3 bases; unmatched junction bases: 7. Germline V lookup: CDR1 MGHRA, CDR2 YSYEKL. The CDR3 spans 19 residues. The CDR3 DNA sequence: TGCGCCAGCAGCCAAGTGGGGGGACTAGCGGGAGTAGACACCGGGGAGCTGTTTTTT. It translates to CASSQVGGLAGVDTGELFF.

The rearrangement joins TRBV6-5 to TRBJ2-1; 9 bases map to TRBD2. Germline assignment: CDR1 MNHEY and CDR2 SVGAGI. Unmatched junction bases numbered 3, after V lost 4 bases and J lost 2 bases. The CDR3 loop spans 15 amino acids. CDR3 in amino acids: CASSSLAGTYNEQFF. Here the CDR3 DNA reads TGTGCCAGCAGTTCGCTAGCGGGAACCTACAATGAGCAGTTCTTC.

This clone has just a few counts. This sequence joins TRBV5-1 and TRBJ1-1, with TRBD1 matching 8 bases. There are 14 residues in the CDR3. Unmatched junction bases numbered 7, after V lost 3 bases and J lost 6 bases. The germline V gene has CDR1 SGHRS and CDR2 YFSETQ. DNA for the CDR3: TGCGCCAGCAGCTGCGGGACAGGTGAGTCTGAAGCTTTCTTT. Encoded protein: CASSCGTGESEAFF. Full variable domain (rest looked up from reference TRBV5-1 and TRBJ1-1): KAGVTQTPRYLIKTRGQQVTLSCSPISGHRSVSWYQQTPGQGLQFLFEYFSETQRNKGNFPGRFSGRQFSNSRSEMNVSTLELGDSALYLCASSCGTGESEAFFGQGTRLTVV.